This T cell receptor (beta chain) comes out of a study of blood T cell repertoires in COVID-19. Turning to the study itself: The United States, Italy and Spain were the sources of the acute and convalescent COVID-19 samples. T cells, B-cell-depleted T cells, or PBMCs supplied cDNA or gDNA.

From germline, CDR1 is SGHRS and CDR2 YFSETQ. Trimming took 0 bases from V and 3 from J, leaving 7 bases between them. The CDR3 extends over 14 amino acids. Assay: immunoSEQ multiplex PCR; the TCRdb copy retains only in-frame clones and omits some. This table has some 100,000 clones, about 86% appearing once. This sequence was found in a woman in her seventies with acute or convalescent COVID-19. The V call is TRBV5-1, the J call TRBJ2-1; no reliable D call. The sequencing sample was made of peripheral blood. The chain's CDR3 is CASSLDSNYNEQFF. The DNA of the CDR3 is TGCGCCAGCAGCTTGGACAGCAACTACAATGAGCAGTTCTTC. The entire variable domain, with the rest obtained from reference TRBV5-1 and TRBJ2-1, is as follows: KAGVTQTPRYLIKTRGQQVTLSCSPISGHRSVSWYQQTPGQGLQFLFEYFSETQRNKGNFPGRFSGRQFSNSRSEMNVSTLELGDSALYLCASSLDSNYNEQFFGPGTRLTVL.